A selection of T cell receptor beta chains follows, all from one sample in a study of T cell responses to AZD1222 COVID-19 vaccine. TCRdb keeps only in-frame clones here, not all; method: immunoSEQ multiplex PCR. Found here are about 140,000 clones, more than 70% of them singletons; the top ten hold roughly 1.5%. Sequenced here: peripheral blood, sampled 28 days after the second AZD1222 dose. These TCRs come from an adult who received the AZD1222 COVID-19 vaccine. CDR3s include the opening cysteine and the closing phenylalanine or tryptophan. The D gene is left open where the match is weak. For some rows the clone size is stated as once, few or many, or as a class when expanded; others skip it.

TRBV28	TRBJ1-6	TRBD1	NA	TGTGCCAGCACCCCGGTAGACAGGGATAATTCACCCCTCCACTTT	CASTPVDRDNSPLHF
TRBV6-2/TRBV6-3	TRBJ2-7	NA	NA	TGTGCCAGCAGTCGCCGAGAGGGACCCTACGAGCAGTACTTC	CASSRREGPYEQYF
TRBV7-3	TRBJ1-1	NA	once	TGTGCCAGCAGCTTAAGGCGGGTGAACACTGAAGCTTTCTTT	CASSLRRVNTEAFF
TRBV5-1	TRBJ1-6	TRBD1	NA	TGCGCCAGCAGCCTCGGGACAGAAGATAATTCACCCCTCCACTTT	CASSLGTEDNSPLHF
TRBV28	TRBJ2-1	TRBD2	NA	TGTGCCAGCAGTTTATGGACTAGCGGGTCGACCAATGAGCAGTTCTTC	CASSLWTSGSTNEQFF
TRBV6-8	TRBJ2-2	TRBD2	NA	TGTGCCAGCAGGGCGGGAGATCACACCGGGGAGCTGTTTTTT	CASRAGDHTGELFF
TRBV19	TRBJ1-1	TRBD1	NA	TGTGCCAGTAGTATCCCTCGGCTCGACAGGGCGGTGACTGAAGCTTTCTTT	CASSIPRLDRAVTEAFF
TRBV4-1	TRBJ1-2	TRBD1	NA	TGCGCCAGCAGAAATCTCAGGGGGCCCGCTTATGGCTACACCTTC	CASRNLRGPAYGYTF
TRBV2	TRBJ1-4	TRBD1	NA	TGTGCCAGCAGGATGACAGGGCGCTTTGGTGAAAAACTGTTTTTT	CASRMTGRFGEKLFF
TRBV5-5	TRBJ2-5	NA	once	TGTGCCAGCAGCTTGTATCTGGGGCTAGAGACCCAGTACTTC	CASSLYLGLETQYF
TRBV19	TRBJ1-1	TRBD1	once	TGTGCCAGTAGTACCTCCGGGACAGGAGGGACTGAAGCTTTCTTT	CASSTSGTGGTEAFF
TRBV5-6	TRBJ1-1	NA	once	TGTGCCAGCAGCTTACAAACGAACACTGAAGCTTTCTTT	CASSLQTNTEAFF
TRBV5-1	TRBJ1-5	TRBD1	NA	TGCGCCAGCAGCTTGAGGGGACAGCCCAATCAGCCCCAGCATTTT	CASSLRGQPNQPQHF
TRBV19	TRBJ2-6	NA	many	TGTGCCAGTAGTAAATACAGGGCGGACTACTCTGGGGCCAACGTCCTGACTTTC	CASSKYRADYSGANVLTF
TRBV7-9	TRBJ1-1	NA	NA	TGTGCCAGCAGTCCACCTTACACTGAAGCTTTCTTT	CASSPPYTEAFF
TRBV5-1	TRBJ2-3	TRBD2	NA	TGCGCCAGCAGCTTGGAGGGGACTAGTGCCGTAGATACGCAGTATTTT	CASSLEGTSAVDTQYF
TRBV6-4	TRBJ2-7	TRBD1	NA	TGTGCCAGCAGTGAGCTCGGGACAGGGGAGGACGGCGAGCAGTACTTC	CASSELGTGEDGEQYF
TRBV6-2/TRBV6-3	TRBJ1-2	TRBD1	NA	TGTGCCAGCAGTTACCGGGACAGACCCTCTAACTATGGCTACACCTTC	CASSYRDRPSNYGYTF
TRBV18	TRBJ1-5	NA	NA	TGTGCCAGCTCACCACTCGAGAATCAGCCCCAGCATTTT	CASSPLENQPQHF
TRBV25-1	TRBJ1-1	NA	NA	TGTGCCAGCACCCGAAACACTGAAGCTTTCTTT	CASTRNTEAFF
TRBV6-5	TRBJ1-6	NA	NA	TGTGCCAGCAGTCACCCACAGAATTCACCCCTCCACTTT	CASSHPQNSPLHF
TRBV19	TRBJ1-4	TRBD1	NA	TGTGCCAGTAGTACTCAGGGGGCGTCGGCTAATGAAAAACTGTTTTTT	CASSTQGASANEKLFF
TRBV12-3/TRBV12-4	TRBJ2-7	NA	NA	TGTGCCAGCAGTTCTCAGCGCGAGCAGTACTTC	CASSSQREQYF
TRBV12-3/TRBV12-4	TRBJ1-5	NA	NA	TGTGCCAGCAGTTTAGGTTATCAGCCCCAGCATTTT	CASSLGYQPQHF
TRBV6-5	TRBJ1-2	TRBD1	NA	TGTGCCAGCAGTTACTCGCAGGCAGGGGGCTATGGCTACACCTTC	CASSYSQAGGYGYTF
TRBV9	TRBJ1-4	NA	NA	TGTGCCAGCTCCCCCCGGGCGGATAATGAAAAACTGTTTTTT	CASSPRADNEKLFF
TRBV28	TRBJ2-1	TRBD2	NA	TGTGCCAGCAGGGGGGTCGGAGCGGGAAGTAGAAATGAGCAGTTCTTC	CASRGVGAGSRNEQFF
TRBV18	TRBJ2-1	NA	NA	TGTGCCAGCTCACCACCGACGGCTAACAATGAGCAGTTCTTC	CASSPPTANNEQFF
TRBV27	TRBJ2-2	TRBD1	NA	TGTGCCAGCAGCTCAACCCGACAGGGGGTGAACACCGGGGAGCTGTTTTTT	CASSSTRQGVNTGELFF
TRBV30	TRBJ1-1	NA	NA	TGTGCCTGGAAGTTGAACACTGAAGCTTTCTTT	CAWKLNTEAFF
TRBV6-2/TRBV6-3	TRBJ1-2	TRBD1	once	TGTGCCAGCAGTATGGGACAGGGGGCACGGGGCTACACCTTC	CASSMGQGARGYTF
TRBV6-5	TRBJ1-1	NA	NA	TGTGCCAGCGGGGGAACATTGAACACTGAAGCTTTCTTT	CASGGTLNTEAFF
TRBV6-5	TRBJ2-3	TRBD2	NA	TGTGCCAGCAGTTATGGGACTAGCGGGAATCTGAGGACGCAGTATTTT	CASSYGTSGNLRTQYF
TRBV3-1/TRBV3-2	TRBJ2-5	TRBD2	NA	TGTGCCAGCAGCCAAGGGGGTAGCGGGAGTTTAGGAGAGACCCAGTACTTC	CASSQGGSGSLGETQYF
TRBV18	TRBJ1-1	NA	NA	TGTGCCAGCTCACCACAGGGATCGGACACTGAAGCTTTCTTT	CASSPQGSDTEAFF
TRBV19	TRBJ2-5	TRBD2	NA	TGTGCCAGTAGTATTACTAGCGGGAGTTCGGAGACCCAGTACTTC	CASSITSGSSETQYF
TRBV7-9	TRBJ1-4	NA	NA	TGTGCCAGCAGCTTAGATGAGGCCCTTGAAAAACTGTTTTTT	CASSLDEALEKLFF
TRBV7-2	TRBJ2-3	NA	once	TGTGCCAGCAGCTTAGGCGGGCGGACAGATACGCAGTATTTT	CASSLGGRTDTQYF
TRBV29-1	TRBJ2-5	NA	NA	TGCAGCGGATCTAGCGCGATTAAAGAGACCCAGTACTTC	CSGSSAIKETQYF
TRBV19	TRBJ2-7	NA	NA	TGTGCCAGTAGTATTTTTAACGGGGTCTCCTACGAGCAGTACTTC	CASSIFNGVSYEQYF
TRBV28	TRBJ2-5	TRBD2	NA	TGTGCCAGCAGGTTCACTAGCGGGAGGGCCCAAGAGACCCAGTACTTC	CASRFTSGRAQETQYF
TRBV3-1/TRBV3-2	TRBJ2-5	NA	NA	TGTGCCAGCAGCCAAGGAGAACGAACGGGGGAGACCCAGTACTTC	CASSQGERTGETQYF
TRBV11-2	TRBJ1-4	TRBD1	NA	TGTGCCAGCAGCCCCTCCCGGACAGGAAGCAATGAAAAACTGTTTTTT	CASSPSRTGSNEKLFF
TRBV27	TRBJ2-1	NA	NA	TGTGCCACCCGATCCTACAATGAGCAGTTCTTC	CATRSYNEQFF
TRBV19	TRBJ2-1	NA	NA	TGTGCCAGCAGGGGCGGGATTTCCTACAATGAGCAGTTCTTC	CASRGGISYNEQFF
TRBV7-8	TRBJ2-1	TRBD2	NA	TGTGCCAGCAGCTTAGTCATCGGTATCGGGGGGAATGAGCAGTTCTTC	CASSLVIGIGGNEQFF
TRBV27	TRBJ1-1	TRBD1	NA	TGTGCCAGCAGGAAAAACAGGGGTGGCAACACTGAAGCTTTCTTT	CASRKNRGGNTEAFF
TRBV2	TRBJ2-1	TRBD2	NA	TGTGCCAGCAGTCCTCGACTAGCGGGATACAATGAGCAGTTCTTC	CASSPRLAGYNEQFF
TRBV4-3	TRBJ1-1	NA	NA	TGCGCCAGCAGCCAAGACTTGGGCCGCACGGGAAGTGGGGGGGCTTTCTTT	CASSQDLGRTGSGGAFF
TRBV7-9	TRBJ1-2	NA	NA	TGTGCCAGCAGCTCGAAAACACAGGGTTGGGACTATGGCTACACCTTC	CASSSKTQGWDYGYTF
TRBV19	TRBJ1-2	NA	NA	TGTGCCAGTAGTATGCTGGTGAGTGACTATGGCTACACCTTC	CASSMLVSDYGYTF
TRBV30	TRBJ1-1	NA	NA	TGTGCCTGGAAAGAAGTTCTGGGGGGATACTACACTGAAGCTTTCTTT	CAWKEVLGGYYTEAFF
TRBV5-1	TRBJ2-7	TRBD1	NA	TGCGCCAGCAGCGCCGACAGGGATACCTACGAGCAGTACTTC	CASSADRDTYEQYF
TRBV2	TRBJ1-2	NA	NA	TGTGCCAGCAGGCCACTCAACTATGGCTACACCTTC	CASRPLNYGYTF
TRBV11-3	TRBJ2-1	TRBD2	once	TGTGCCAGCAGATCTAGGGGACTAGGCTCCAATGAGCAGTTCTTC	CASRSRGLGSNEQFF
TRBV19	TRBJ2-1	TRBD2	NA	TGTGCCAGTAGTCCCAGCGGGACTAGCGGGAGATACGAGCAGTTCTTC	CASSPSGTSGRYEQFF
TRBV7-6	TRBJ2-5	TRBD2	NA	TGTGCCAGCAGCCTCCACGGGGGGGTAGCGAGTGAAGAGACCCAGTACTTC	CASSLHGGVASEETQYF